The 18 T cell receptor beta chains reported below all come from one sample, sequenced in a study of Graves' ophthalmopathy and Graves' hyperthyroidism. The TCR beta CDR3 regions underwent amplification from RNA transcripts. The first round was an RT-PCR with HTBI primers, and the second round was a multiplex PCR. TCRdb re-called the multiplex PCR reads with MiXCR, one entry per CDR3 protein. Among under 800,000 distinct CDR3 sequences listed, 20% to 25% were seen once. Sequencing input: peripheral blood. The receptors derive from a woman between 18 and 29 years old with stable Graves' hyperthyroidism. Some clones in this sample may be carry-over from other donors' samples.

The rearrangement links TRBV7-8 to TRBJ2-5; 7 bases match TRBD2. CDR1 and CDR2 from the germline V gene are SGHVS and FQNEAQ. The CDR3 runs 16 residues. V dropped 1 base and J dropped 2; count of bases not matched to a gene: 7. Here the CDR3 reads CASSLERSSGQETQYF. The CDR3 DNA reads TGTGCCAGCAGCTTAGAACGGTCTAGCGGTCAAGAGACCCAGTACTTC.

The rearrangement links TRBV7-6 to TRBJ2-5; D not certain. The CDR3 runs to 15 residues. Germline V gene lookup returns CDR1 SGHVS and CDR2 FNYEAQ. Trimming pared 0 bases from V and 4 bases from J, leaving 12 bases between. The CDR3 spells CASSLATIPPETQYF. DNA for the CDR3: TGTGCCAGCAGCTTAGCGACGATCCCCCCAGAGACCCAGTACTTC.

This clonotype was counted once. CDR3: CASSPEGGSSWSPLHF. Written as DNA, the CDR3 is TGTGCCAGCAGCCCAGAAGGGGGAAGTTCGTGGTCACCCCTCCACTTT. The rearrangement joins TRBV3-1 to TRBJ1-6; possible D gene TRBD1, 6 bases. Germline CDR1 LGHDT, CDR2 YNNKEL (reference sequence). The CDR3 length is 16 residues. V was shortened by 4 bases and J by 10 bases, with 20 bases between the two germline ends.

At least ten counts were recorded for this clonotype. The CDR3 nucleotides read TGTGCCAGCAGTTGGACAGGGGGTAACGTCGAGCAGTACTTC. Translation gives CASSWTGGNVEQYF. V and J are TRBV12-3 or TRBV12-4 and TRBJ2-7, with TRBD1 matching over 10 bases. V trimming: 4 bases; J trimming: 6 bases; junction bases outside the gene matches: 6. This CDR3 is 14 amino acids long.

This clonotype was detected ten times or more. The chain joins TRBV28 to TRBJ1-2; 7 bases line up with TRBD1. CDR3 size: 13 residues. The V gene's germline CDR1 is MDHEN and CDR2 SYDVKM. J lost 2 bases, V lost 4 bases, and 1 base had no gene match. CDR3 coding DNA: TGTGCCAGCAGTTGGGGACAGAACTATGGCTACACCTTC. It translates to CASSWGQNYGYTF.

This clonotype was detected a few times. The genes are TRBV30 and TRBJ2-2; 7 positions match TRBD2. V lost 8 bases, J lost 4 bases, and 4 bases stayed unmatched. The germline V gene encodes CDR1 GTSNPN and CDR2 SVGIG (reference sequence). This CDR3 region has 12 residues. This CDR3 reads CALTSPTGELFF. DNA of the CDR3: TGTGCCCTGACTAGCCCCACCGGGGAGCTGTTTTTT.

This clonotype was seen at least ten times. The chain combines TRBV3-1 with TRBJ1-1; TRBD1 is a possible D gene (6 bases). V was trimmed by 0 bases and J by 3 bases, leaving 11 bases between them. The CDR3 covers 15 residues. Germline CDR1 LGHDT, CDR2 YNNKEL (reference sequence). CDR3: CASSQDRQAYTEAFF. The DNA of the CDR3 is TGTGCCAGCAGCCAAGACCGACAGGCGTACACTGAAGCTTTCTTT.

This clonotype was recorded many times. The rearrangement links TRBV20-1 to TRBJ1-1; 7 bases fit TRBD1. V gave up 3 bases and J gave up 7 bases; unmatched junction bases: 5. The CDR3 loop spans 12 amino acids. From germline, CDR1 is DFQATT and CDR2 SNEGSKA (reference sequence). The CDR3 nucleotides are TGCAGTGCTAGGGCAGGACAGGATGAAGCTTTCTTT. Residues: CSARAGQDEAFF.

This clonotype was detected ten times or more. V is TRBV6-1 and J is TRBJ1-5, with D possibly matching TRBD1 (6 bases). Trimming stripped 7 bases from V and 1 base from J, with 17 bases between. CDR3 size: 16 residues. Germline V gene lookup returns CDR1 MNHNS and CDR2 SASEGT. CDR3 residues: CASKGGSGLSNQPQHF. The CDR3 DNA follows: TGTGCCAGCAAAGGGGGGAGTGGGTTAAGCAATCAGCCCCAGCATTTT.

The rearrangement uses TRBV27 and TRBJ1-1; D ambiguous. This CDR3 is 14 amino acids long. V lost 3 bases and J lost 0, with 8 bases in between. The germline gives CDR1 MNHEY, CDR2 SMNVEV (reference sequence). The CDR3 DNA reads as TGTGCCAGCAGTTTGCACAGACTGAACACTGAAGCTTTCTTT. Protein product: CASSLHRLNTEAFF.

This clonotype was counted at least ten times. The CDR3 DNA reads as TGTGCCAGCAGCGCGCCCCGGTATGAGGACAGGGGGGACGGGCTCCACTTT. It specifies CASSAPRYEDRGDGLHF. V gene TRBV6-1 combines with J gene TRBJ1-6; TRBD1 agrees at 10 bases. V lost 6 bases and J lost 16; bases outside the gene matches: 21. CDR3 size: 17 residues. The V gene's germline CDR1 is MNHNS and CDR2 SASEGT.

There are many counts of this clonotype. J is TRBJ1-5 and V is TRBV15; D not resolved. The V end was cut by 0 bases, the J end by 1 base, with 16 bases between. The CDR3 spans 18 residues. Germline loops: CDR1 LNHNV, CDR2 YYDKDF (reference sequence). The CDR3 protein is CATSRDDWPDSSNQPQHF. The CDR3 DNA reads TGTGCCACCAGCAGAGATGATTGGCCCGACTCGAGCAATCAGCCCCAGCATTTT.

This rearrangement joins TRBV9 to TRBJ2-5; 8 nucleotides agree with TRBD2. The CDR3 is 15 residues long. Per the germline V gene, CDR1 is SGDLS and CDR2 is YYNGEE. J was trimmed by 4 bases and V by 2 bases; bases with no gene match: 7. DNA of the CDR3: TGTGCCAGCAGCGTTTCCGCAGCGGGGGCAGAGACCCAGTACTTC. It encodes CASSVSAAGAETQYF.

In its sample, this clonotype was seen many times. The chain is built from TRBV9 and TRBJ2-5, with TRBD1 identical over 7 bases. J lost 5 bases, V lost 2 bases, and 6 bases had no gene match. Germline V gene data show CDR1 as SGDLS and CDR2 as YYNGEE. This CDR3 is 14 amino acids long. CDR3 sequence reads: CASSVTGSVETQYF. CDR3 nucleotides: TGTGCCAGCAGCGTGACAGGGTCGGTGGAGACCCAGTACTTC. The whole variable domain, remainder taken from reference TRBV9 and TRBJ2-5, is DSGVTQTPKHLITATGQRVTLRCSPRSGDLSVYWYQQSLDQGLQFLIQYYNGEERAKGNILERFSAQQFPDLHSELNLSSLELGDSALYFCASSVTGSVETQYFGPGTRLLVL.

There are many counts of this clonotype. The V gene is TRBV30, the J gene TRBJ2-5; 7 bases fit TRBD2. V was clipped by 3 bases and J by 0 bases; unmatched bases: 4. Germline V gene lookup returns CDR1 GTSNPN and CDR2 SVGIG (reference sequence). The CDR3 covers 14 residues. In nucleotides, the CDR3 is TGTGCCTGGAGGCAAGCGGGGTACCAAGAGACCCAGTACTTC. Protein sequence: CAWRQAGYQETQYF.

The table lists this clonotype with many counts. This chain joins TRBV6-5 and TRBJ2-5, with 10 bases matching TRBD2. The J segment lost 1 base and the V segment lost 4 bases, leaving 9 bases of the junction unmatched. Germline CDR1 and CDR2: MNHEY and SVGAGI. The CDR3 extends over 17 amino acids. Written as DNA, the CDR3 is TGTGCCAGCAGTTCACCCCGGAGCGGGGGGGCCCAAGAGACCCAGTACTTC. It translates to CASSSPRSGGAQETQYF.

This clonotype occurred many times. The genes are TRBV6-5 and TRBJ1-1; no clear D. The CDR3 has 14 residues. The V end lost 2 bases, the J end lost 0 bases, and 7 bases lay between the germline ends. CDR1 is MNHEY and CDR2 is SVGAGI in the germline V gene. CDR3 nucleotides: TGTGCCAGCAGTTACGGGAGGGTGAACACTGAAGCTTTCTTT. Protein product: CASSYGRVNTEAFF.

The CDR3 DNA reads TGTGCCAGCGGGGGGCATGGAGGGAACACTGAAGCTTTCTTT. Translated: CASGGHGGNTEAFF. The J gene is TRBJ1-1, the V gene TRBV6-1; maybe TRBD1 (6 bases). With 8 bases removed from V and 1 base from J, the gap between germline ends came to 14 bases. The CDR3 totals 14 residues. Germline CDR1 is MNHNS and CDR2 is SASEGT.